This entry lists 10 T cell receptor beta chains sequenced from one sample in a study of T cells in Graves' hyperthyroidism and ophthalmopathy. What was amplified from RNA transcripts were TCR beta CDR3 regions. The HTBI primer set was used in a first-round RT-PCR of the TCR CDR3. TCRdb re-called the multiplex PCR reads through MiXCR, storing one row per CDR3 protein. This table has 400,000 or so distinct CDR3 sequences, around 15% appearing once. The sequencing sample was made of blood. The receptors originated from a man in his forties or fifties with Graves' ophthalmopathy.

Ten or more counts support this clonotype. CDR3 in amino acids: CASSPPSTSGRVGGETQYF. The CDR3 coding sequence is TGTGCCAGCAGTCCTCCGTCCACTAGCGGGAGGGTCGGAGGGGAGACCCAGTACTTC. V usage is TRBV12-3 or TRBV12-4 and J usage is TRBJ2-5; 13 bases fit TRBD2. With 5 bases clipped from V and 5 bases from J, the junction kept 17 bases outside the gene matches. The CDR3 is 19 amino acids.

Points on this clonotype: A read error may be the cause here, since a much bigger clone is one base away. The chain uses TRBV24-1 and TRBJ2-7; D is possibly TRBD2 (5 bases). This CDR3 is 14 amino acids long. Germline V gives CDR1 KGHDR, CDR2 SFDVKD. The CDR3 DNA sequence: TGTGCCTCCAGTGATCGACGTGGAGGCTACGAGCAGTACTTC. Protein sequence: CASSDRRGGYEQYF.

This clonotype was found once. CDR3 in DNA: TGTGCCACCAGTGATCCGGGATCGGCGGGAGTGGGGTCCTACAATGAGCAGTTCTTC. It yields the protein CATSDPGSAGVGSYNEQFF. This chain uses TRBV24-1 with TRBJ2-1, with 7 bases that match TRBD2. Trimming at V came to 3 bases and at J to 1 base, leaving 14 bases not matched to a gene. CDR1 is KGHDR, CDR2 SFDVKD, per germline. This CDR3 is built from 19 residues.

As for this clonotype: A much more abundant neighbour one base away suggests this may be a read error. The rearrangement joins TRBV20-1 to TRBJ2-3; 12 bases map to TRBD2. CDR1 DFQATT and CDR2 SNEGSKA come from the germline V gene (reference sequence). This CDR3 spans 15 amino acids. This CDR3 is CSASRLAGATDTQCF. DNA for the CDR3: TGCAGTGCTAGCCGACTAGCGGGAGCCACAGATACGCAGTGTTTT.

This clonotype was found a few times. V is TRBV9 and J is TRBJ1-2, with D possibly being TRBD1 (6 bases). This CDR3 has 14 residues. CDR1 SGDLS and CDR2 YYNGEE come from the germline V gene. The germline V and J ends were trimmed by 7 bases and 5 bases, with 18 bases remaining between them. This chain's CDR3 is CASGKGGAHYGYTF. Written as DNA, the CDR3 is TGTGCCAGCGGGAAAGGGGGAGCCCATTATGGCTACACCTTC. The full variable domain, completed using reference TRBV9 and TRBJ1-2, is DSGVTQTPKHLITATGQRVTLRCSPRSGDLSVYWYQQSLDQGLQFLIQYYNGEERAKGNILERFSAQQFPDLHSELNLSSLELGDSALYFCASGKGGAHYGYTFGSGTRLTVV.

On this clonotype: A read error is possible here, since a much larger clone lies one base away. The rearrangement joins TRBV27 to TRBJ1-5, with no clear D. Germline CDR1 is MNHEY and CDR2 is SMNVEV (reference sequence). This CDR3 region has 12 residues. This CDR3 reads CASRGGTQPRHF. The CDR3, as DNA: TGTGCCAGCAGGGGAGGCACTCAGCCCCGGCATTTT.

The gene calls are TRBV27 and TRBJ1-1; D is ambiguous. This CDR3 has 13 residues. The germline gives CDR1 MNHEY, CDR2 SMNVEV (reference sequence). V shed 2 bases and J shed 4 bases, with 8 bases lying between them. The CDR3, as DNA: TGTGCCAGCAGTTTAATGGTGGGCACTGAAGCTTTCTTT. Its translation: CASSLMVGTEAFF.

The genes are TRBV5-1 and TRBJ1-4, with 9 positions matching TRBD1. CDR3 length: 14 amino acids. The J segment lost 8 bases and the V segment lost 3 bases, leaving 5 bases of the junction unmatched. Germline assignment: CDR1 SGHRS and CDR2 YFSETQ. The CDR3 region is CASSSGQGQEKLFF. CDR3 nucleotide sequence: TGCGCCAGCAGCTCGGGACAGGGACAAGAAAAACTGTTTTTT.

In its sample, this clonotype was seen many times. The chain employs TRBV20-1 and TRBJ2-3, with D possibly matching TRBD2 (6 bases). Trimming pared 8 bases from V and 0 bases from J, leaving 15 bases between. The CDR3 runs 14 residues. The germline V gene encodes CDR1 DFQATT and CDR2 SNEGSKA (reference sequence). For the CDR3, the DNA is TGCAGTTTCCATAGGGAGGCAAGCACAGATACGCAGTATTTT. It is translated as CSFHREASTDTQYF.

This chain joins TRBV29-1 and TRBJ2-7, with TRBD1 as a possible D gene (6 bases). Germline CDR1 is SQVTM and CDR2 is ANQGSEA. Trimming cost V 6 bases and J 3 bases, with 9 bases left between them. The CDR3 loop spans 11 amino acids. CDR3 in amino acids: CSVNRDYEQYF. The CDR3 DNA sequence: TGCAGCGTGAACAGGGACTACGAGCAGTACTTC.